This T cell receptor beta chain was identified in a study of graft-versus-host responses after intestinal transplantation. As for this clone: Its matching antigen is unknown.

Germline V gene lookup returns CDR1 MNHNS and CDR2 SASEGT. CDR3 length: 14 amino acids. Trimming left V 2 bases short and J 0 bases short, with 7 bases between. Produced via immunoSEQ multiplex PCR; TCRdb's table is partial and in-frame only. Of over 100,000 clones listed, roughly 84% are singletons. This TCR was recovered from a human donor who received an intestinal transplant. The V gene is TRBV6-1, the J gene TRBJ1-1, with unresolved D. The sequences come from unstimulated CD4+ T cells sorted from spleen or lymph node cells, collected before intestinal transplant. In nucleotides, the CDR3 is TGTGCCAGCAGTGAACCAAACCTGAACACTGAAGCTTTCTTT. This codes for CASSEPNLNTEAFF.